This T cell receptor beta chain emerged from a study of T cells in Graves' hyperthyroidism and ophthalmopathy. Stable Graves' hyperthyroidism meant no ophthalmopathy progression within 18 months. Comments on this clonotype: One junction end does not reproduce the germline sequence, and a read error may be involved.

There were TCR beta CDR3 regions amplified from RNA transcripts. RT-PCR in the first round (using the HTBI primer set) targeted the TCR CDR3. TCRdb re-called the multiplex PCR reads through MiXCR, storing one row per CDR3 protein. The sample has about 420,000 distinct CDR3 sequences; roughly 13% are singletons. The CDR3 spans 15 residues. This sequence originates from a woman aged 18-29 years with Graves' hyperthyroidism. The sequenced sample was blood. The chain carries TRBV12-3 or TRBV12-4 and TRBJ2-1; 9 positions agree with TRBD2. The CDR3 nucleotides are TGTGCCAACAGTTTCGGGCTAGCGGGGTACAATGAGCAGTTCTTC. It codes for CANSFGLAGYNEQFF.